This T cell receptor beta chain is drawn from a study of cytomegalovirus exposure and HLA in healthy donors. Findings of the study overall: A further, later analysis showed that HLA-associated TCR beta chains (compared with equally common others) were more clonally expanded. An analysis was carried out later, and it reportedly showed fewer N-insertions in an Asian-associated ancestry cluster than the 666-donor mean. Most of the TCR beta V segments (in an earlier analysis) were productive either about 87% or about 30% of the time.

PCR employed 60 Vbeta and 13 Jbeta primers. Using immunoSEQ multiplex PCR, the repertoire was profiled, and TCRdb retains in-frame clones only, with some absent. The profile shows some 240,000 clones, around 73% of them singletons. The CDR3 is made up of 13 amino acids. Germline V gene lookup returns CDR1 LNHDA and CDR2 SQIVND (reference sequence). V lost 5 bases and J lost 5, with 13 bases in between. About this clone itself: Its antigen is currently unknown.

The sample was PBMCs. The source of this sequence is a male donor in good health and CMV-seronegative. The V and J genes are TRBV19 and TRBJ2-7, with D perhaps matching TRBD2 (5 bases). The CDR3 DNA reads as TGTGCCAGTAGTTTCGGGTGGAGGAACGAGCAGTACTTC. Residues: CASSFGWRNEQYF.